This T cell receptor beta chain was obtained from a study of response to subunit inactivated influenza vaccine. Study findings and constraints: After each seasonal influenza vaccination, few new T cells are recruited, the authors suggested.

MiXCR was run by TCRdb on the RT-PCR reads, yielding one entry per CDR3 protein. Of more than 400,000 distinct CDR3 sequences listed, approximately 7.2% were seen once; the top ten hold about an eighth. Germline V lookup: CDR1 DFQATT, CDR2 SNEGSKA (reference sequence). CDR3 length: 17 residues. V was clipped by 6 bases and J by 7 bases, with 28 bases between them. At least ten counts were recorded for this clonotype. Its cognate antigen is unknown. The rearrangement links TRBV20-1 to TRBJ2-1; tentatively, D is TRBD2 (6 bases). This specimen was PBMCs from blood, taken approximately 25 months after vaccination. This clonotype was sampled from a man aged 50 to 69 who received an inactivated influenza vaccine. CDR3 region: CSASGNSGRRGINEQFF. The CDR3 DNA follows: TGCAGTGCCTCTGGGAATAGCGGCCGTCGTGGGATAAATGAGCAGTTCTTC.